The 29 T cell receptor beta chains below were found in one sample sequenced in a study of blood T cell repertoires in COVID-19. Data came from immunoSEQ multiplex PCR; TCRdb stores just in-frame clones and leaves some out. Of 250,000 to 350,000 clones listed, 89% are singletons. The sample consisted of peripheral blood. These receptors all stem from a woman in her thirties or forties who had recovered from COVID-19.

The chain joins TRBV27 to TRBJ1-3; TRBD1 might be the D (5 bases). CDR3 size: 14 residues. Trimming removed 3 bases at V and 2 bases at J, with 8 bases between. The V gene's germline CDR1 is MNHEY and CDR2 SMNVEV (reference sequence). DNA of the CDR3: TGTGCCAGCAGTTTGGCAGGGACTGGAAACACCATATATTTT. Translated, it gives CASSLAGTGNTIYF.

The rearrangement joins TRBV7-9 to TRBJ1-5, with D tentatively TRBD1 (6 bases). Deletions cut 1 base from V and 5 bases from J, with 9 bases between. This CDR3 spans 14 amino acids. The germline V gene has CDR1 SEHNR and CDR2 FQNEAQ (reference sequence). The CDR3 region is CASSLGTVYQPQHF. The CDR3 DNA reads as TGTGCCAGCAGCTTAGGGACAGTTTATCAGCCCCAGCATTTT.

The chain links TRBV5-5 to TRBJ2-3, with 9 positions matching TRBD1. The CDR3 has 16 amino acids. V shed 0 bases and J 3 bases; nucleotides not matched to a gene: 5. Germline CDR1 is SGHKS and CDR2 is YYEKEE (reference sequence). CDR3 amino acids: CASSLGPGQGTDTQYF. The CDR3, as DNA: TGTGCCAGCAGCTTGGGCCCGGGACAGGGAACAGATACGCAGTATTTT.

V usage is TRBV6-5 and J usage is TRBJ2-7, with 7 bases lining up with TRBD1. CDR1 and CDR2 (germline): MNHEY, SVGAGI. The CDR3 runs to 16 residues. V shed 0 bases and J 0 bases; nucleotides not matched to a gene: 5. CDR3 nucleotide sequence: TGTGCCAGCAGTTACTCGACAGGGCCCCTCTCCTACGAGCAGTACTTC. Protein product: CASSYSTGPLSYEQYF.

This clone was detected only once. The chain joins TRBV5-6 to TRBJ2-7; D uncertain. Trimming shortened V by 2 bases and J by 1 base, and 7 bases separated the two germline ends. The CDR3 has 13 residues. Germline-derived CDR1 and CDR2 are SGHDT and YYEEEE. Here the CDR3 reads CASSFCSSYEQYF. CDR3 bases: TGTGCCAGCAGCTTTTGTTCGTCCTACGAGCAGTACTTC.

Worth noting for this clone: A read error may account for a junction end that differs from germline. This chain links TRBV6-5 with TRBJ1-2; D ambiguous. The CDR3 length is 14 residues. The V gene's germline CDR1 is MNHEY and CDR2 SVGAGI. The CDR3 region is CASSQEGGDYGYTF. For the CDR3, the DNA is TGTGCCAGCAGTCAGGAGGGAGGCGACTACGGCTACACCTTC.

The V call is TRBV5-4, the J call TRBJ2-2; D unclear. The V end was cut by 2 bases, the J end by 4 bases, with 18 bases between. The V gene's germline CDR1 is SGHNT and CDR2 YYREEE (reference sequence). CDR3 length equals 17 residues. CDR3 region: CASSFGGGRLITGELFF. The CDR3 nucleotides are TGTGCCAGCAGCTTTGGTGGTGGCAGACTGATCACCGGGGAGCTGTTTTTT.

The CDR3 loop is CASSIAMNTEAFF. The CDR3 DNA reads as TGTGCCAGTAGTATAGCCATGAACACTGAAGCTTTCTTT. The chain uses TRBV19 and TRBJ1-1; no definite D call. CDR1 is LNHDA and CDR2 is SQIVND in the germline V gene (reference sequence). This CDR3 has 13 residues. V was clipped by 1 base and J by 0 bases, with 3 bases between them.

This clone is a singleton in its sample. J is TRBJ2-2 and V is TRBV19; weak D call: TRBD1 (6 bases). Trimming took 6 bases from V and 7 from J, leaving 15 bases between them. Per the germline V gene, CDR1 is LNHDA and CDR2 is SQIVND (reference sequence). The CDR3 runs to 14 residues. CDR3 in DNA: TGTGCCAGTAGAAAGGACAGCTCCCGCGGGGAGCTGTTTTTT. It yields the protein CASRKDSSRGELFF.

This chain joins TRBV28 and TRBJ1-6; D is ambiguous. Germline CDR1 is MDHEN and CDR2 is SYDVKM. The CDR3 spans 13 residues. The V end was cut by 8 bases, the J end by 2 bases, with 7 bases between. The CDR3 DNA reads TGTGCCAGCGGGCGGGCCTATAATTCACCCCTCCACTTT. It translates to CASGRAYNSPLHF.

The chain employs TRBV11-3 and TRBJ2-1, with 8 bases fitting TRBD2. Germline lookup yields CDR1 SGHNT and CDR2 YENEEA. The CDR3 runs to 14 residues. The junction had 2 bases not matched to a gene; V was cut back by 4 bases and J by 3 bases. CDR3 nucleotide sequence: TGTGCCAGCAGCTCGACTAGCGTCTACAATGAGCAGTTCTTC. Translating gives CASSSTSVYNEQFF.

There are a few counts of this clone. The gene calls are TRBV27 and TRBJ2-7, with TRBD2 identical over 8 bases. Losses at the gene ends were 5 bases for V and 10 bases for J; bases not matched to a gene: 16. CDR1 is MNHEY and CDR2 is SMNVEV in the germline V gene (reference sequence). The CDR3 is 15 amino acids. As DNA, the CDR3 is TGTGCCAGCAGTGACGGGACTAGACTTCCCTTGAAACAGTACTTC. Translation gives CASSDGTRLPLKQYF.

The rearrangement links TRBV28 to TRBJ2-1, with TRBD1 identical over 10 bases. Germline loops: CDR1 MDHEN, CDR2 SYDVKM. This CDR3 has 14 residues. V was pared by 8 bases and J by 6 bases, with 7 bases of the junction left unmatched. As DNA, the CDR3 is TGTGCCAGCGGCGGGGACAGGGGAGTCAATGAGCAGTTCTTC. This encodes CASGGDRGVNEQFF. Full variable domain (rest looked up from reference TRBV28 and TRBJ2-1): DVKVTQSSRYLVKRTGEKVFLECVQDMDHENMFWYRQDPGLGLRLIYFSYDVKMKEKGDIPEGYSVSREKKERFSLILESASTNQTSMYLCASGGDRGVNEQFFGPGTRLTVL.

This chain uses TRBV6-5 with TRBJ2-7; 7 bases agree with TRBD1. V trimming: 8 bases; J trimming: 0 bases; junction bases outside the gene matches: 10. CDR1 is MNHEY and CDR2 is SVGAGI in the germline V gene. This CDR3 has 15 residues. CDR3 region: CASDIRGSSSYEQYF. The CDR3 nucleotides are TGTGCCAGCGATATCAGGGGGTCTAGCTCCTACGAGCAGTACTTC.

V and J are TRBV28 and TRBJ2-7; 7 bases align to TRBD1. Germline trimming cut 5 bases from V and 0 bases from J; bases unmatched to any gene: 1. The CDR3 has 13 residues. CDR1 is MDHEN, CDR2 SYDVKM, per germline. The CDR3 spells CASSGDSSYEQYF. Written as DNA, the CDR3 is TGTGCCAGCAGTGGGGACAGCTCCTACGAGCAGTACTTC. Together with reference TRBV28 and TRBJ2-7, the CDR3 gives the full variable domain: DVKVTQSSRYLVKRTGEKVFLECVQDMDHENMFWYRQDPGLGLRLIYFSYDVKMKEKGDIPEGYSVSREKKERFSLILESASTNQTSMYLCASSGDSSYEQYFGPGTRLTVT.

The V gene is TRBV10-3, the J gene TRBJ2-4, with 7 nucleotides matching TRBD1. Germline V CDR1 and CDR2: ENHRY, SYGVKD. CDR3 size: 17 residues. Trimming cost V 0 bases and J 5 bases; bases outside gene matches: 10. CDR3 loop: CAISESTAWDRENIQYF. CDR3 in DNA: TGTGCCATCAGTGAGTCGACCGCTTGGGACAGAGAAAACATTCAGTACTTC.

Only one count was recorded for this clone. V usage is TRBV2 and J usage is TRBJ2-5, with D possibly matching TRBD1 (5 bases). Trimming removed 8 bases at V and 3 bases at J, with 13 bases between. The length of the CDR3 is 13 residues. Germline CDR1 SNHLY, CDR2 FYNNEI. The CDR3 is CASSAGPKETQYF. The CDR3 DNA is TGTGCCAGCTCGGCAGGGCCAAAAGAGACCCAGTACTTC.

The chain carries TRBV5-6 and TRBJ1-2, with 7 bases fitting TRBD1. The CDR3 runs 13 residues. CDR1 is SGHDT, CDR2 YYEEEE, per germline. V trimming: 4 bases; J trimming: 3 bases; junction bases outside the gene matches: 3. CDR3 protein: CASSRQGDYGYTF. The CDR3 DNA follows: TGTGCCAGCAGCCGACAGGGAGACTATGGCTACACCTTC.

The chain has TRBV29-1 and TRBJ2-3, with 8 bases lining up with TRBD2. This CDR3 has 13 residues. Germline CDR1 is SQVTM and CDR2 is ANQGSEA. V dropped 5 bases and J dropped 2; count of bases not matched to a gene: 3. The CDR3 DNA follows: TGCAGCGTTCGGGGGGGCACCACAGATACGCAGTATTTT. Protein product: CSVRGGTTDTQYF.

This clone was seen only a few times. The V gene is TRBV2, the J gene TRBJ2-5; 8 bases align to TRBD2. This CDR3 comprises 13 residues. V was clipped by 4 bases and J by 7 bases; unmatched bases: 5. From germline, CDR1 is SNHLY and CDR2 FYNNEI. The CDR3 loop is CASSGPGGGTQYF. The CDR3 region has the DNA TGTGCCAGCAGTGGACCCGGGGGGGGGACCCAGTACTTC.

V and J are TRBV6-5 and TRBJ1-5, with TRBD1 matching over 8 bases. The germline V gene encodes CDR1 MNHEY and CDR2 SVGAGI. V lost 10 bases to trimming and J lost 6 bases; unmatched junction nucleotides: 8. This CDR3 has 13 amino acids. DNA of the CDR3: TGTGCCACCTTCGACAGGGGTGGTCAGCCCCAGCATTTT. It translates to CATFDRGGQPQHF.

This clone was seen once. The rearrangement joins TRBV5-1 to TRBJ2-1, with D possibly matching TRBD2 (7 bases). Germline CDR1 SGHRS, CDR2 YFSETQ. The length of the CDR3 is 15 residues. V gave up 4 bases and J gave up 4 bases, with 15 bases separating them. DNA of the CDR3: TGCGCCAGCAGCCAAGGACTAGGGGGATACAATGAGCAGTTCTTC. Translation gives CASSQGLGGYNEQFF.

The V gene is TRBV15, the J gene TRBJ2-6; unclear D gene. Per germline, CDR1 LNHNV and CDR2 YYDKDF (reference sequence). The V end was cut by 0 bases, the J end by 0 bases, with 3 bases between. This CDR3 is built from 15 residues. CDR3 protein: CATSRDLSGANVLTF. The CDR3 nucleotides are TGTGCCACCAGCAGAGACCTCTCTGGGGCCAACGTCCTGACTTTC. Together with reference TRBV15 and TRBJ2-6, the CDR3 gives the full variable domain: DAMVIQNPRYQVTQFGKPVTLSCSQTLNHNVMYWYQQKSSQAPKLLFHYYDKDFNNEADTPDNFQSRRPNTSFCFLDIRSPGLGDTAMYLCATSRDLSGANVLTFGAGSRLTVL.

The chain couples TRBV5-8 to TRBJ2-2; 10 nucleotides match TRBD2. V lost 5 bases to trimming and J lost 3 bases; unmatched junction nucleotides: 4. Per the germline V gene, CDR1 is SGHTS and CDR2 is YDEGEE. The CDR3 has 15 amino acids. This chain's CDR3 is CASREGTSDTGELFF. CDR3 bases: TGTGCCAGCAGAGAAGGGACTAGCGACACCGGGGAGCTGTTTTTT.

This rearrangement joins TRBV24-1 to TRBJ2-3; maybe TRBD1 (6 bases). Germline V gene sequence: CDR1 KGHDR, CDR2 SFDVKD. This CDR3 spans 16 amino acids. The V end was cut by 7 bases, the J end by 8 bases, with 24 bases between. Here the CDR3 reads CATSLGDTGLAGTQYF. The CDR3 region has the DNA TGTGCCACCAGCCTAGGGGACACGGGCCTGGCGGGTACGCAGTATTTT.

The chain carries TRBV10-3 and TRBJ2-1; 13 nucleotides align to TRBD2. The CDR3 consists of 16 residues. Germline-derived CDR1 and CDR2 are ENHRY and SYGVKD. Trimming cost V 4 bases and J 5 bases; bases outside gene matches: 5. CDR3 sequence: CAISGTGTSGNNEQFF. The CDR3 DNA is TGTGCCATCAGTGGGACGGGGACTAGCGGGAACAATGAGCAGTTCTTC.

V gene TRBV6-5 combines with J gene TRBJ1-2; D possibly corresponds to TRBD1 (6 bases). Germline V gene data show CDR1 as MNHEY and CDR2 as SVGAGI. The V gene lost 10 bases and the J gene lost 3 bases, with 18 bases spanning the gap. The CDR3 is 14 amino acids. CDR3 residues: CATPIQGEYYGYTF. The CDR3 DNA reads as TGTGCCACTCCTATACAGGGAGAGTACTATGGCTACACCTTC.

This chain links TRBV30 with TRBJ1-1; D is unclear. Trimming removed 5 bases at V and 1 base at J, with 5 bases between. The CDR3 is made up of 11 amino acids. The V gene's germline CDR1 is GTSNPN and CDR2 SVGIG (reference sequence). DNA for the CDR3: TGTGCCTGGGGCCGGAACACTGAAGCTTTCTTT. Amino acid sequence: CAWGRNTEAFF.

CDR3 nucleotide sequence: TGTGCCAGCAGCCAAGGACAGGAAGGGGGTTCCGATGGTGAGCAGTTCTTC. It specifies CASSQGQEGGSDGEQFF. The V gene is TRBV4-2, the J gene TRBJ2-1, with D possibly matching TRBD1 (6 bases). The germline gives CDR1 LGHNA, CDR2 YNFKEQ. This CDR3 contains 17 residues. The ends were cut back, 1 base at V and 9 bases at J, with 22 bases in the middle.